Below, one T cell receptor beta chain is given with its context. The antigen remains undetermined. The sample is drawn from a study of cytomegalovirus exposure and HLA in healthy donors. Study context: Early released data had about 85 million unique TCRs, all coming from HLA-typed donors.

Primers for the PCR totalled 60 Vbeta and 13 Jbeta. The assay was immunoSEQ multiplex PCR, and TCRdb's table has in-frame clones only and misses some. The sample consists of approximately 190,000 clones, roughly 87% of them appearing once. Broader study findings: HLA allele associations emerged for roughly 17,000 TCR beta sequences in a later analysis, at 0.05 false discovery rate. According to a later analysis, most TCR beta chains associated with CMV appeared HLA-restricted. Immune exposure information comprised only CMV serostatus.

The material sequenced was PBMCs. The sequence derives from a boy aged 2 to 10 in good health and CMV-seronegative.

The CDR3 sequence is CASSEGLVIVQETQYF. CDR3 nucleotides: TGTGCCAGCAGTGAGGGACTAGTGATTGTCCAAGAGACCCAGTACTTC. This sequence joins TRBV2 and TRBJ2-5; 8 bases are a match to TRBD2. Germline trimming cut 3 bases from V and 1 base from J; bases unmatched to any gene: 7. This CDR3 comprises 16 residues. Per germline, CDR1 SNHLY and CDR2 FYNNEI.